The clone carrying this T cell receptor beta chain was recorded at least ten times. The data are from a study of identical twins. From the 5' RACE reads, TCRdb called clonotypes with MiXCR, one entry per CDR3 protein. This sample has some 690,000 distinct CDR3 sequences, with about 20% found just once. CDR1 LGHNA and CDR2 YSLEER come from the germline V gene. The V end was cut by 0 bases, the J end by 6 bases, with 17 bases between. The CDR3 is 17 amino acids. This same sample was also taken into another study, of T cells expressing NK-cell markers. This second study says: NKG2C+ dominant clonotype frequencies in six donors were about 1.0-7.5% of CD8+ T cells.

The TCR sequence derives from a woman aged 18-29 years in good health. The rearrangement uses TRBV4-3 and TRBJ2-2, with D perhaps TRBD2 (7 bases). What was sequenced was PBMCs. This CDR3 is CASSQDLGLGGAGELFF. CDR3 DNA: TGCGCCAGCAGCCAAGATCTAGGGCTAGGGGGGGCCGGGGAGCTGTTTTTT.